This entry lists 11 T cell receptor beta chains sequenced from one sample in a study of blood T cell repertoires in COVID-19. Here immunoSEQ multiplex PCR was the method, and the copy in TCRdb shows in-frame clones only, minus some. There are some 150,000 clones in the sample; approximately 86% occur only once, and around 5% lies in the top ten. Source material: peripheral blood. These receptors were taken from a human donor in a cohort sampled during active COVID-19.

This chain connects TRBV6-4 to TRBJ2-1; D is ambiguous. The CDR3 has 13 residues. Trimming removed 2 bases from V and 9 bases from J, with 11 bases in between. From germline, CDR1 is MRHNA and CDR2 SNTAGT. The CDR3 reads CASSDRSPPEQFF. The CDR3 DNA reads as TGTGCCAGCAGTGACCGGTCACCCCCTGAGCAGTTCTTC.

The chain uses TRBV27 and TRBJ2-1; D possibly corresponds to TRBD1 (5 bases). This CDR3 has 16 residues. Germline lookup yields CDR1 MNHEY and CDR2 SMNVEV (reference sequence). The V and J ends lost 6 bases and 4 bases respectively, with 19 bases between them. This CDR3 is CASREQGPVGYNEQFF. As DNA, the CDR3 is TGTGCCAGCAGGGAGCAGGGTCCGGTAGGTTACAATGAGCAGTTCTTC.

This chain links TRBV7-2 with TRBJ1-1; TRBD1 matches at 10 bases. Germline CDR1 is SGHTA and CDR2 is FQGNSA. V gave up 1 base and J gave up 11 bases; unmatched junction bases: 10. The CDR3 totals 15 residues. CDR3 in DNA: TGTGCCAGCAGCTTAGGTCCGGGACAGGGGAAACAGGCTTTCTTT. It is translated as CASSLGPGQGKQAFF. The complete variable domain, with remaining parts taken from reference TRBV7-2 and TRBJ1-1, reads GAGVSQSPSNKVTEKGKDVELRCDPISGHTALYWYRQSLGQGLEFLIYFQGNSAPDKSGLPSDRFSAERTGGSVSTLTIQRTQQEDSAVYLCASSLGPGQGKQAFFGQGTRLTVV.

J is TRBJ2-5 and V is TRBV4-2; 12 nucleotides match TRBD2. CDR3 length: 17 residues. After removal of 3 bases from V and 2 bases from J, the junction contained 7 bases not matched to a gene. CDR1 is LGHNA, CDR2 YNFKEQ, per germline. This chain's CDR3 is CASSQLLAGGLQETQYF. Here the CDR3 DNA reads TGTGCCAGCAGCCAGCTCCTAGCGGGAGGGCTGCAAGAGACCCAGTACTTC.

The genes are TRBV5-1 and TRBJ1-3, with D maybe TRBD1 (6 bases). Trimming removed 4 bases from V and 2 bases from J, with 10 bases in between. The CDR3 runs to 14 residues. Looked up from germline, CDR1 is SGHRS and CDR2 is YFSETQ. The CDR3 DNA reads TGCGCCAGCAGCCCGGCAGGGGCTGGAAACACCATATATTTT. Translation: CASSPAGAGNTIYF.

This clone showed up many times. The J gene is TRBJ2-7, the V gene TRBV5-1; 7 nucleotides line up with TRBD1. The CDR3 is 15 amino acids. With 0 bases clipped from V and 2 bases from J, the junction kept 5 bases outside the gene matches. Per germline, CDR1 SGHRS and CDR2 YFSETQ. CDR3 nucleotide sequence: TGCGCCAGCAGCTTGGGGACAGGCGAAGCCTACGAGCAGTACTTC. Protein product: CASSLGTGEAYEQYF.

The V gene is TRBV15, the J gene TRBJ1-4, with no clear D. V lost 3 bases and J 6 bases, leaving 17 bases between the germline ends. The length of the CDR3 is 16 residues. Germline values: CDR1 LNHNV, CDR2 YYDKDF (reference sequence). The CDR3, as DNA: TGTGCCACCAGCAGCCCCCGACGGGAGTTGGATGAAAAACTGTTTTTT. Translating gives CATSSPRRELDEKLFF.

CDR3 protein: CASSDRSNQPQHF. Written as DNA, the CDR3 is TGTGCCAGTTCCGACCGGAGTAATCAGCCCCAGCATTTT. The chain couples TRBV6-5 to TRBJ1-5; D call uncertain. The length of the CDR3 is 13 residues. CDR1 is MNHEY and CDR2 is SVGAGI in the germline V gene. Trimming removed 9 bases at V and 4 bases at J, with 13 bases between.

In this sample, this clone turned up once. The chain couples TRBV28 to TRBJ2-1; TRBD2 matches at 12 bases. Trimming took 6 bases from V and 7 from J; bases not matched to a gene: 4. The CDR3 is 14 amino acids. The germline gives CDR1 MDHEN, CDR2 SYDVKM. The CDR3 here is CASSPGLAGNEQFF. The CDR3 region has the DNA TGTGCCAGCAGCCCGGGACTAGCGGGTAATGAGCAGTTCTTC.

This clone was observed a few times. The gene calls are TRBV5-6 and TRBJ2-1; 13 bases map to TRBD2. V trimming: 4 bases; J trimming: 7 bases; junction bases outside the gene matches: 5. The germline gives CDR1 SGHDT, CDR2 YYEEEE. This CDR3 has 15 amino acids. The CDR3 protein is CASSPPGLAGNEQFF. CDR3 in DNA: TGTGCCAGCAGCCCACCGGGACTAGCGGGAAATGAGCAGTTCTTC.

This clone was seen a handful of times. The CDR3 sequence is CASSATVGGNTEAFF. The CDR3 DNA is TGTGCCAGCAGCGCGACCGTAGGCGGGAACACTGAAGCTTTCTTT. The rearrangement uses TRBV6-5 and TRBJ1-1; D unresolved. Trimming pared 6 bases from V and 1 base from J, leaving 15 bases between. Germline assignment: CDR1 MNHEY and CDR2 SVGAGI. This CDR3 is 15 amino acids long.